Listed here are 19 T cell receptor beta chains from one sample, sequenced in a study of a mutant IDH1 vaccine in newly diagnosed glioma. Clones were read by immunoSEQ multiplex PCR, and TCRdb kept only the in-frame ones, dropping some. The sample comprises approximately 33,000 clones, 60% to 85% of which are singletons, and about 8.9% rests with the top ten. Antigens for these TCRs are unknown. Time point defined: week 47, end of study. It was 300 ug of mutant IDH1 20-mer peptide that made up each vaccine dose, given with topical imiquimod. The sequenced sample was PBMCs, obtained from a glioma patient whose treatment included an IDH1 peptide vaccine. All receptors derive from a man in his forties with glioma.

This chain joins TRBV19 and TRBJ1-4, with a possible D match to TRBD1 (6 bases). V was cut by 6 bases and J by 7 bases, with 18 bases left in between. The CDR3 spans 15 residues. The germline V gene encodes CDR1 LNHDA and CDR2 SQIVND (reference sequence). CDR3 loop: CASRDLQGMGEKLFF. In DNA, the CDR3 is TGTGCCAGTAGAGACTTACAGGGAATGGGTGAAAAACTGTTTTTT. Using reference TRBV19 and TRBJ1-4 for the parts outside the CDR3, the full variable domain is DGGITQSPKYLFRKEGQNVTLSCEQNLNHDAMYWYRQDPGQGLRLIYYSQIVNDFQKGDIAEGYSVSREKKESFPLTVTSAQKNPTAFYLCASRDLQGMGEKLFFGSGTQLSVL.

The chain carries TRBV7-9 and TRBJ2-7, with 8 bases identical to TRBD2. CDR1 is SEHNR, CDR2 FQNEAQ, per germline (reference sequence). Losses at the gene ends were 1 base for V and 5 bases for J; bases not matched to a gene: 4. The CDR3 length is 14 residues. Here the CDR3 reads CASSLGGLANEQYV. The CDR3 region has the DNA TGTGCCAGCAGCTTAGGTGGACTAGCCAACGAGCAGTACGTC.

This chain uses TRBV20-1 with TRBJ2-7, with D maybe TRBD2 (5 bases). V shed 3 bases and J shed 6 bases, with 9 bases lying between them. The CDR3 sequence is 11 residues long. The V gene's germline CDR1 is DFQATT and CDR2 SNEGSKA (reference sequence). CDR3 region: CSASLALEQYF. In DNA form, the CDR3 reads TGCAGTGCTAGTCTAGCTCTCGAGCAGTACTTC.

This clone was observed a few times. The genes are TRBV6-5 and TRBJ1-2; 7 bases agree with TRBD1. The germline gives CDR1 MNHEY, CDR2 SVGAGI. The CDR3 loop spans 15 amino acids. After removal of 4 bases from V and 1 base from J, the junction contained 6 bases not matched to a gene. The DNA for the CDR3 is TGTGCCAGCAGTTCGACAGGGAGGATTAACTATGGCTACACCTTC. This encodes CASSSTGRINYGYTF.

The count of this clone is one. The chain is built from TRBV7-2 and TRBJ2-3; D unclear. With 1 base removed from V and 6 bases from J, the gap between germline ends came to 8 bases. Germline-derived CDR1 and CDR2 are SGHTA and FQGNSA. The CDR3 contains 13 residues. The CDR3, as DNA: TGTGCCAGCAGCTTAGTTCGGCAGGATACGCAGTATTTT. It yields the protein CASSLVRQDTQYF.

This clone is a singleton in its sample. This chain uses TRBV6-5 with TRBJ2-7; 9 bases agree with TRBD2. CDR3 size: 15 residues. The ends lost 7 bases at V and 0 bases at J; junction bases unmatched: 7. CDR1 is MNHEY, CDR2 SVGAGI, per germline. This CDR3 reads CASMEGSGSSYEQYV. CDR3 sequence (DNA): TGTGCCAGCATGGAGGGTAGCGGGAGCTCCTACGAGCAGTACGTC.

The genes are TRBV27 and TRBJ2-2; TRBD1 aligns across 10 bases. Germline V CDR1 and CDR2: MNHEY, SMNVEV (reference sequence). This CDR3 contains 19 residues. Trimming at V came to 0 bases and at J to 2 bases, leaving 9 bases not matched to a gene. The CDR3 protein is CASSLSKTGGAINTGELFF. The DNA of the CDR3 is TGTGCCAGCAGTTTATCGAAGACAGGGGGCGCGATCAACACCGGGGAGCTGTTTTTT.

The rearrangement uses TRBV11-3 and TRBJ2-2; 9 nucleotides align to TRBD2. The germline V gene has CDR1 SGHNT and CDR2 YENEEA. The CDR3 extends over 17 amino acids. The junction had 12 bases not matched to a gene; V was cut back by 5 bases and J by 5 bases. Here the CDR3 DNA reads TGTGCCAGCAGCCCGCGGGAGGGGGCATTGAGTACCGGGGAGCTGTTTTTT. It specifies CASSPREGALSTGELFF.

V usage is TRBV4-1 and J usage is TRBJ2-3; the D is unclear. Germline CDR1 and CDR2: MGHRA and YSYEKL. Trimming cost V 4 bases and J 4 bases, with 12 bases left between them. This CDR3 is 14 amino acids long. The CDR3 region is CASSPTTWADTQYF. In nucleotides, the CDR3 is TGCGCCAGCAGCCCCACGACGTGGGCAGATACGCAGTATTTT.

This clone was recorded a few times. The chain employs TRBV28 and TRBJ1-1; 7 bases align to TRBD1. Germline assignment: CDR1 MDHEN and CDR2 SYDVKM. Losses at the gene ends were 4 bases for V and 8 bases for J; bases not matched to a gene: 4. This CDR3 has 12 residues. The DNA of the CDR3 is TGTGCCAGCAGTTCCGAACAGGGGGAAGCTTTCTTT. Its translation is CASSSEQGEAFF.

The gene calls are TRBV5-8 and TRBJ1-1; D is ambiguous. V lost 3 bases to trimming and J lost 11 bases, with 11 bases between them. The length of the CDR3 is 11 residues. Germline values: CDR1 SGHTS, CDR2 YDEGEE. In DNA, the CDR3 is TGTGCCAGCAGCTCCCGCGCGAAGGCTTTCTTT. Translating gives CASSSRAKAFF.

This rearrangement joins TRBV5-1 to TRBJ2-7, with 10 bases aligning to TRBD1. From germline, CDR1 is SGHRS and CDR2 YFSETQ. The CDR3 is made up of 15 amino acids. Unmatched junction bases numbered 9, after V lost 4 bases and J lost 5 bases. The CDR3 sequence: CASSPRDRGLDEQYF. CDR3 DNA sequence: TGCGCCAGCAGCCCTCGGGACAGGGGCTTGGACGAGCAGTACTTC.

V gene TRBV25-1 combines with J gene TRBJ2-3; 10 bases are a match to TRBD2. The CDR3 covers 14 residues. The germline V gene encodes CDR1 MGHDK and CDR2 SYGVNS. V lost 8 bases, J lost 2 bases, and 4 bases stayed unmatched. This chain's CDR3 is CASGLAGATDTQYF. CDR3 bases: TGTGCCAGCGGTCTAGCGGGGGCCACAGATACGCAGTATTTT.

The chain is built from TRBV11-2 and TRBJ2-5; TRBD1 aligns across 7 bases. The CDR3 runs 15 residues. V lost 1 base to trimming and J lost 4 bases; unmatched junction nucleotides: 6. Germline V lookup: CDR1 SGHAT, CDR2 FQNNGV. The chain's CDR3 is CASSLALTGRETQYF. DNA of the CDR3: TGTGCCAGCAGCTTAGCCTTGACAGGGAGAGAGACCCAGTACTTC.

The chain employs TRBV4-2 and TRBJ2-5, with 13 bases aligning to TRBD2. CDR3 length: 18 amino acids. V lost 0 bases to trimming and J lost 5 bases; unmatched junction nucleotides: 9. CDR1 and CDR2 (germline): LGHNA, YNFKEQ. Here the CDR3 DNA reads TGTGCCAGCAGCCAAGAGTTCGGACTAGCGGGAGAGAGGGAGACCCAGTACTTC. This translates into CASSQEFGLAGERETQYF.

This chain joins TRBV28 and TRBJ2-1, with 8 bases fitting TRBD2. The CDR3 is made up of 15 amino acids. Germline trimming cut 6 bases from V and 5 bases from J; bases unmatched to any gene: 9. Germline CDR1 MDHEN, CDR2 SYDVKM. CDR3 amino acids: CASSPPAGGDNEQFF. CDR3 DNA sequence: TGTGCCAGCAGCCCCCCGGCGGGAGGAGACAATGAGCAGTTCTTC.

This clone was recorded once. The J gene is TRBJ2-2, the V gene TRBV13, with unresolved D. This CDR3 spans 13 amino acids. The V gene lost 4 bases and the J gene lost 6 bases, with 9 bases spanning the gap. The germline gives CDR1 PRHDT, CDR2 FYEKMQ (reference sequence). The CDR3 bases are TGTGCCAGCAGCTCTTCGATGGCCGGGGAGCTGTTTTTT. It specifies CASSSSMAGELFF.

There are a few counts of this clone. The gene calls are TRBV7-9 and TRBJ2-7; D gene ambiguous. V lost 1 base to trimming and J lost 6 bases, with 13 bases between them. There are 14 residues in the CDR3. The V gene's germline CDR1 is SEHNR and CDR2 FQNEAQ (reference sequence). CDR3 DNA sequence: TGTGCCAGCAGCTTAGGCCTCGGACGGGTCGAGCAGTACTTC. Translated: CASSLGLGRVEQYF.

The rearrangement joins TRBV11-3 to TRBJ1-4, with a weak D call TRBD1 (6 bases). V lost 5 bases, J lost 5 bases, and 9 bases lay in between. This CDR3 has 13 amino acids. CDR1 SGHNT and CDR2 YENEEA come from the germline V gene. As DNA, the CDR3 is TGTGCCAGCAGCCGGACAGTCAATGAAAAACTGTTTTTT. Translation: CASSRTVNEKLFF. Complete variable domain (other parts from reference TRBV11-3 and TRBJ1-4): EAGVVQSPRYKIIEKKQPVAFWCNPISGHNTLYWYLQNLGQGPELLIRYENEEAVDDSQLPKDRFSAERLKGVDSTLKIQPAELGDSAVYLCASSRTVNEKLFFGSGTQLSVL.